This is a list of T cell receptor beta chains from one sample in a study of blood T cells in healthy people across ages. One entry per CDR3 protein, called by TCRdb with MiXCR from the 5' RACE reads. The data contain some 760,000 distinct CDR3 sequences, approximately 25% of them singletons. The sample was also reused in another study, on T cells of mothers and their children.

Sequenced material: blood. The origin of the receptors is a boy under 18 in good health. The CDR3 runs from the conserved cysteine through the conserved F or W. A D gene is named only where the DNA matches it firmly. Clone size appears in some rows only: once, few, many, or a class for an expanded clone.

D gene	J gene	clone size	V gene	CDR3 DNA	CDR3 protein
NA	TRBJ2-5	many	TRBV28	TGTGCCAGCAGTTTTCTGATGGGCGAAGAGACCCAGTACTTC	CASSFLMGEETQYF
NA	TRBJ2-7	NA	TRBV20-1	TGCAGTGCTAGAGATCTCAGGGGGGTCGAGCAGTACTTC	CSARDLRGVEQYF
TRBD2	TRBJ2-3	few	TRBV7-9	TGTGCCAGCAGCTTAGTCCGACTAGCGGGAAAAGATACGCAGTATTTT	CASSLVRLAGKDTQYF
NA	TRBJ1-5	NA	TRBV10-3	TGTGCCATCAGTGAGTCGCTGGGGTTGGTAGTCAATCAGCCCCAGCATTTT	CAISESLGLVVNQPQHF
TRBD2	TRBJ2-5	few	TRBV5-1	TGCGCCAGCAGCGGAGGACTAGCGGGTTCTCAAGAGACCCAGTACTTC	CASSGGLAGSQETQYF
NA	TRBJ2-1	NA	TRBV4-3	TGCGCCAGCAGCCACGACACTAGCAGAGAGCAGTTCTTC	CASSHDTSREQFF
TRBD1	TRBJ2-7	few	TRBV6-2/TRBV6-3	TGTGCCAGCAGCTACAGGGGCGGCGAGCAGTACTTC	CASSYRGGEQYF
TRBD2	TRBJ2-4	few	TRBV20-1	TGCAGTGTGGGGCTAGCGGGAGAGGGAAACATTCAGTACTTC	CSVGLAGEGNIQYF
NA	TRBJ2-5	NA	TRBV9	TGTGCCAGCAGCCCAGGTTCGGCGAGGGAGACCCAGTACTTC	CASSPGSARETQYF
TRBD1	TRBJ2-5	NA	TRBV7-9	TGTGCCAGCCTTGGACAGGGAGACACCCAGTACTTC	CASLGQGDTQYF
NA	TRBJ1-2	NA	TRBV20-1	TGCAGTGCTCAGGGTTTCTTTTCTAACTATGGCTACACCTTC	CSAQGFFSNYGYTF
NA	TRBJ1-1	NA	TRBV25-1	TGTGCCAGCAGGATTTCAAACACTGAAGCTTTCTTT	CASRISNTEAFF
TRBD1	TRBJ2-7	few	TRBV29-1	TGCAGCGTTTCGGCAGGGGGCAGCTCCTACGAGCAGTACTTC	CSVSAGGSSYEQYF
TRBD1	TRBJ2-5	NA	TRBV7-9	TGTGCCAGCAGCCTCAGGGGGCTAGTGGAGACCCAGTACTTC	CASSLRGLVETQYF
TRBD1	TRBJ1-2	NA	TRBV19	TGTGCCAGTAACGACAGGGGGTATGGCTACACCTTC	CASNDRGYGYTF
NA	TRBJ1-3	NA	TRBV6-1	TGTGCCAGCAGTGGCTCCAGCGGCTCTGGAAACACCATATATTTT	CASSGSSGSGNTIYF
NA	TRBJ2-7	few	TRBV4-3	TGCGCCAGCAGCCAAGATTTGTACGGACCCTACGAGCAGTACTTC	CASSQDLYGPYEQYF
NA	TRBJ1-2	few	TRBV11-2	TGTGCCAGCAGCCCTAGGGTGCAGGGCTATGGCTACACCTTC	CASSPRVQGYGYTF
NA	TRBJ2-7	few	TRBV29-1	TGCAGCGTTGAGGTCGGGACACCCTCCTACGAGCAGTACTTC	CSVEVGTPSYEQYF
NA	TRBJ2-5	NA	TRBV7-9	TGTGCCAGCAGCGCCCGGACCAGGGTAGAGACCCAGTACTTC	CASSARTRVETQYF
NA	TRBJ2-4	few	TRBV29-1	TGCAGCGTGGAGGACAGCCTAAACATTCAGTACTTC	CSVEDSLNIQYF
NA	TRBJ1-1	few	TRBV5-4	TGTGCCAGCAGACCTGGTCCAAACAAGAACACTGAAGCTTTCTTT	CASRPGPNKNTEAFF
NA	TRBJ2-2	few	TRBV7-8	TGTGCCAGCAGCATAACAGGGTTTGGCACCGGGGAGCTGTTTTTT	CASSITGFGTGELFF
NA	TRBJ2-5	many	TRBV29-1	TGCAGCGTTGCCGACGGGCAAGAGACCCAGTACTTC	CSVADGQETQYF
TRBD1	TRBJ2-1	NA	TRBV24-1	TGTGCCACCAGTGTGGGACAGGGGGCTTACAATGAGCAGTTCTTC	CATSVGQGAYNEQFF
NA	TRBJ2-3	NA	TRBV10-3	TGTGCCATCAGTGAGTCAGGGGATACGCAGTATTTT	CAISESGDTQYF
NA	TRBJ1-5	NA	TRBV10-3	TGTGCCATCGGCTCACTCCCCAATCAGCCCCAGCATTTT	CAIGSLPNQPQHF
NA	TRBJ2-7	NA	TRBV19	TGTGCCAGTAGTATAATCCTACCGGATCTAGGGGCCTACGAGCAGTACTTC	CASSIILPDLGAYEQYF
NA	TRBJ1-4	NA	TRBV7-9	TGTGCCAGCAGCTTGACTGAGAATAATGAAAAACTGTTTTTT	CASSLTENNEKLFF
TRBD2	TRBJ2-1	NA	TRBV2	TGTGCCAGCAGCCTCTTTCCCGCGGGAGCAGATGAGCAGTTCTTC	CASSLFPAGADEQFF
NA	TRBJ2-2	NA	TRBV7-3	TGTGCCAGCAGCGCGATGAGGGGTACCGGGGAGCTGTTTTTT	CASSAMRGTGELFF
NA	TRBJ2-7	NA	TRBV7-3	TGTGCCAGCAGCCCCTTTGGAGGGGGCGTCTACGAGCAGTACTTC	CASSPFGGGVYEQYF
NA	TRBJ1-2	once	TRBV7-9	TGTGCCAGCAGCTTAGGCAGGGAGGGGATTGGCTACACCTTC	CASSLGREGIGYTF
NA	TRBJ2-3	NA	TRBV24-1	TGTGCCACCAGTGATTGGCAGGGCGGAACAGATACGCAGTATTTT	CATSDWQGGTDTQYF
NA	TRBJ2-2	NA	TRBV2	TGTGCCAGCGCCGGGGGTGGGGAGCTGTTTTTT	CASAGGGELFF